The clone carrying this TCR beta chain was recorded many times. The data are from a study of CD8 T cells in ankylosing spondylitis. J was trimmed by 7 bases and V by 0 bases; bases with no gene match: 9. CDR1 is DFQATT and CDR2 is SNEGSKA in the germline V gene (reference sequence). CDR3 length: 15 amino acids. TCRdb called the 5' RACE reads again in MiXCR, with one record for every CDR3 protein. Of some 200,000 distinct CDR3 sequences listed, about 18% are singletons. The rearrangement uses TRBV20-1 and TRBJ2-1; 7 bases are a match to TRBD2. The sample taken for sequencing was blood, either unsorted or a sorted T cell fraction (not recorded which). The TCR was taken from a male donor between 5 and 35 years old with ankylosing spondylitis or in good health (not recorded which). The CDR3 DNA reads as TGCAGTGCTAGAGATAGGGCGGGAGAGAGGAATGAGCAGTTCTTC. Translating it yields CSARDRAGERNEQFF.